This paragraph reports one T cell receptor (beta chain). Its target is unknown. Other DNA sequences from this sample encode an identical CDR3 as well. The CDR3 extends over 12 amino acids. Germline assignment: CDR1 WNHNN and CDR2 SYGVQD (reference sequence). The ends were cut back, 2 bases at V and 3 bases at J, with 5 bases in the middle. Using immunoSEQ multiplex PCR, the repertoire was profiled, and TCRdb retains in-frame clones only, with some absent. Found here are 560,000 or so clones, roughly 96% of them singletons; the top ten hold roughly 0.1%. The source of the sample is a study of shared clonotypes between healthy human individuals. Overall study findings and caveats: Sampling included only blood; tissue repertoires likely differ.

Naive CD8 cells lacked CD45RO, underwent positive selection for CCR7 and left out terminally differentiated effector memory CD45RA+ cells. This sequence joins TRBV10-1 and TRBJ2-7; D gene ambiguous. Sequenced input: naive CD8+ T cells sorted from blood. This TCR came from a woman aged 30 to 39 in good health. The CDR3 loop is CASSEPGYEQYF. The CDR3 DNA sequence: TGCGCCAGCAGTGAGCCCGGCTACGAGCAGTACTTC.